Below are 31 T cell receptor beta chains sequenced from a single sample in a study of T cells in localized non-small cell lung cancer. Assay used: immunoSEQ multiplex PCR; TCRdb lists only in-frame clones, some missing. Here the sample spans about 59,000 clones, approximately 89% being singletons. This material consisted of peripheral blood, taken before any cancer treatment. These TCRs come from a man between 40 and 75 years old with stage I lung adenocarcinoma.

This chain uses TRBV28 with TRBJ2-7; D is undetermined. V was cut by 3 bases and J by 3 bases, with 6 bases left in between. This CDR3 has 12 residues. CDR1 MDHEN and CDR2 SYDVKM come from the germline V gene. The CDR3 DNA reads TGTGCCAGCAGTTTCGGGTTCTACGAGCAGTACTTC. Protein product: CASSFGFYEQYF.

The rearrangement links TRBV5-6 to TRBJ1-1; TRBD1 is a possible D gene (5 bases). The CDR3 totals 14 residues. V was cut by 0 bases and J by 5 bases, with 11 bases left in between. Germline V lookup: CDR1 SGHDT, CDR2 YYEEEE. The CDR3 DNA is TGTGCCAGCAGCTTGGGGGGGATGGAGACTGAAGCTTTCTTT. Translation: CASSLGGMETEAFF.

This chain joins TRBV7-9 and TRBJ2-5; 9 bases align to TRBD1. The V gene's germline CDR1 is SEHNR and CDR2 FQNEAQ (reference sequence). V lost 5 bases and J lost 5; bases outside the gene matches: 9. The CDR3 has 15 residues. CDR3: CASSLGTGTTETQYF. The CDR3 bases are TGTGCCAGCAGCCTTGGGACAGGGACTACGGAGACCCAGTACTTC. Together with reference TRBV7-9 and TRBJ2-5, the CDR3 gives the full variable domain: DTGVSQNPRHKITKRGQNVTFRCDPISEHNRLYWYRQTLGQGPEFLTYFQNEAQLEKSRLLSDRFSAERPKGSFSTLEIQRTEQGDSAMYLCASSLGTGTTETQYFGPGTRLLVL.

The chain has TRBV11-2 and TRBJ2-7, with unresolved D. Per the germline V gene, CDR1 is SGHAT and CDR2 is FQNNGV. The CDR3 totals 14 residues. Trimming removed 2 bases from V and 4 bases from J, with 12 bases in between. Here the CDR3 reads CASSLSPDWYEQYF. As DNA, the CDR3 is TGTGCCAGCAGCTTATCCCCAGACTGGTACGAGCAGTACTTC.

The CDR3 region is CASSLVGTSGRRIDTQYF. CDR3 sequence (DNA): TGTGCCAGCAGCTTAGTAGGGACTAGCGGGAGAAGAATAGATACGCAGTATTTT. This chain uses TRBV7-8 with TRBJ2-3, with 14 bases identical to TRBD2. The CDR3 has 18 residues. V lost 1 base and J lost 5; bases outside the gene matches: 8. The V gene's germline CDR1 is SGHVS and CDR2 FQNEAQ.

The gene calls are TRBV5-1 and TRBJ1-3; 7 bases are shared with TRBD1. Per germline, CDR1 SGHRS and CDR2 YFSETQ. V lost 6 bases, J lost 0 bases, and 12 bases stayed unmatched. This CDR3 contains 17 residues. The chain's CDR3 is CASNLGTGDNSGNTIYF. The CDR3 bases are TGCGCCAGCAATCTGGGCACAGGGGACAACTCTGGAAACACCATATATTTT.

This clone was detected only once. The chain recombines TRBV28 with TRBJ2-7; weak D call: TRBD2 (5 bases). V gave up 4 bases and J gave up 2 bases, with 9 bases separating them. CDR1 MDHEN and CDR2 SYDVKM come from the germline V gene. This CDR3 contains 13 residues. CDR3 residues: CASSSMGAYEQYF. As DNA, the CDR3 is TGTGCCAGCAGTTCAATGGGAGCCTACGAGCAGTACTTC.

The V call is TRBV7-8, the J call TRBJ2-7; TRBD2 aligns across 10 bases. Germline trimming cut 5 bases from V and 0 bases from J; bases unmatched to any gene: 4. Per germline, CDR1 SGHVS and CDR2 FQNEAQ. This CDR3 contains 15 residues. This CDR3 reads CASSPSGRVSYEQYF. Here the CDR3 DNA reads TGTGCCAGCAGCCCAAGCGGGAGGGTCTCCTACGAGCAGTACTTC.

The chain has TRBV29-1 and TRBJ2-1, with TRBD1 identical over 9 bases. The CDR3 loop spans 12 amino acids. The trim removed 2 bases at V and 14 bases at J, leaving 7 bases unmatched. Germline V CDR1 and CDR2: SQVTM, ANQGSEA. DNA for the CDR3: TGCAGCGTTGAACCCGGGACAGGGAGTAAGTTCTTC. Translated, it gives CSVEPGTGSKFF.

This chain joins TRBV10-3 and TRBJ2-7; tentative D call: TRBD2 (5 bases). There are 16 residues in the CDR3. Germline V lookup: CDR1 ENHRY, CDR2 SYGVKD. V gave up 5 bases and J gave up 4 bases, with 21 bases separating them. The CDR3 region has the DNA TGTGCCATCAGTCCCCAGACCCCTTCGGGATGGTACGAGCAGTACTTC. It translates to CAISPQTPSGWYEQYF.

The rearrangement links TRBV2 to TRBJ2-2; 7 nucleotides agree with TRBD1. Looked up from germline, CDR1 is SNHLY and CDR2 is FYNNEI. With V trimmed by 5 bases and J by 4 bases, 7 bases remained unmatched. The CDR3 extends over 15 amino acids. CDR3 in DNA: TGTGCCAGCAGTAACAGGGGACGCGGCACCGGGGAGCTGTTTTTT. This sequence encodes CASSNRGRGTGELFF.

The sample holds a few counts of this clone. The rearrangement joins TRBV19 to TRBJ1-1; 7 bases match TRBD1. The germline V gene has CDR1 LNHDA and CDR2 SQIVND (reference sequence). Trimming removed 5 bases from V and 1 base from J; junction bases left unmatched: 7. CDR3 size: 15 residues. This CDR3 reads CASSASNRGNTEAFF. CDR3 bases: TGTGCCAGTAGTGCATCAAACAGGGGGAACACTGAAGCTTTCTTT.

This clone has a single count. The chain has TRBV5-1 and TRBJ2-1, with D maybe TRBD1 (5 bases). This CDR3 is built from 14 residues. Trimming stripped 4 bases from V and 3 bases from J, with 11 bases between. Germline CDR1 SGHRS, CDR2 YFSETQ. The CDR3 reads CASSPGQDYNEQFF. As DNA, the CDR3 is TGCGCCAGCAGCCCCGGACAAGACTACAATGAGCAGTTCTTC. Drawing the rest from reference TRBV5-1 and TRBJ2-1, the complete variable domain is KAGVTQTPRYLIKTRGQQVTLSCSPISGHRSVSWYQQTPGQGLQFLFEYFSETQRNKGNFPGRFSGRQFSNSRSEMNVSTLELGDSALYLCASSPGQDYNEQFFGPGTRLTVL.

The gene calls are TRBV7-2 and TRBJ1-5; D is possibly TRBD1 (5 bases). The V end lost 5 bases, the J end lost 5 bases, and 16 bases lay between the germline ends. This CDR3 is built from 15 residues. The germline CDR1 and CDR2 sequences are SGHTA and FQGNSA. Written as DNA, the CDR3 is TGTGCCAGCAGCCCCCGCGGGGGGAACCATCAGCCCCAGCATTTT. It codes for CASSPRGGNHQPQHF. Full variable domain (missing parts from reference TRBV7-2 and TRBJ1-5): GAGVSQSPSNKVTEKGKDVELRCDPISGHTALYWYRQSLGQGLEFLIYFQGNSAPDKSGLPSDRFSAERTGGSVSTLTIQRTQQEDSAVYLCASSPRGGNHQPQHFGDGTRLSIL.

This chain connects TRBV7-2 to TRBJ2-7; D is undetermined. Trimming removed 2 bases at V and 3 bases at J, with 14 bases between. Germline CDR1 SGHTA, CDR2 FQGNSA. This CDR3 has 15 amino acids. CDR3 in DNA: TGTGCCAGCAGCTTATACAATTTAGGGTTCTACGAGCAGTACTTC. Encoded protein: CASSLYNLGFYEQYF.

The rearrangement joins TRBV7-9 to TRBJ2-7; D tentatively reads TRBD1 or TRBD2 (5 bases each). This CDR3 has 14 residues. V was clipped by 4 bases and J by 0 bases, with 10 bases between them. Germline V gene lookup returns CDR1 SEHNR and CDR2 FQNEAQ (reference sequence). The CDR3 sequence is CASSSTGTSYEQYF. The CDR3 DNA is TGTGCCAGCAGCTCCACCGGGACCTCCTACGAGCAGTACTTC.

As concerns this clone: This may be a read error, as it is one base from a much larger clone. The chain carries TRBV25-1 and TRBJ1-3, with D perhaps TRBD1 (5 bases). CDR1 and CDR2 from the germline V gene are MGHDK and SYGVNS. The CDR3 runs 15 residues. The CDR3, as DNA: TGTGCCGGCAGTGATATTGTGGACACTGGAAACACCATATATTTT. This encodes CAGSDIVDTGNTIYF.

Details on this clone: At one boundary the junction diverges from the germline segment, which might be a read error. The V and J genes are TRBV20-1 and TRBJ2-1, with unresolved D. This CDR3 contains 9 residues. In germline, CDR1 is DFQATT, CDR2 SNEGSKA (reference sequence). CDR3 DNA: TGCAGTGCTAGAGGGCTCCCGGTCTTC. Its translation is CSARGLPVF.

The chain is built from TRBV19 and TRBJ2-1, with 10 bases aligning to TRBD2. The CDR3 length is 18 residues. Germline values: CDR1 LNHDA, CDR2 SQIVND (reference sequence). V lost 4 bases and J lost 2; bases outside the gene matches: 11. The CDR3 DNA follows: TGTGCCAGTAGTAGCCGCCCAGGTCTAGCGGGGGCCTACAATGAGCAGTTCTTC. Translating it yields CASSSRPGLAGAYNEQFF. The whole variable domain, filled in from reference TRBV19 and TRBJ2-1, reads DGGITQSPKYLFRKEGQNVTLSCEQNLNHDAMYWYRQDPGQGLRLIYYSQIVNDFQKGDIAEGYSVSREKKESFPLTVTSAQKNPTAFYLCASSSRPGLAGAYNEQFFGPGTRLTVL.

This rearrangement joins TRBV29-1 to TRBJ2-7, with 11 bases fitting TRBD2. J was trimmed by 7 bases and V by 7 bases; bases with no gene match: 12. Looked up from germline, CDR1 is SQVTM and CDR2 is ANQGSEA. CDR3 size: 14 residues. The CDR3 loop reads CSAATSGIRGEQYF. The CDR3 region has the DNA TGCAGCGCCGCGACTAGCGGGATTAGGGGGGAGCAGTACTTC.

The chain has TRBV5-1 and TRBJ1-1; no clear D gene. The germline V gene has CDR1 SGHRS and CDR2 YFSETQ. The CDR3 spans 14 residues. V shed 0 bases and J shed 4 bases, with 10 bases lying between them. Here the CDR3 reads CASSLALGSTEAFF. In nucleotides, the CDR3 is TGCGCCAGCAGCTTGGCCCTCGGGAGCACTGAAGCTTTCTTT.

The chain employs TRBV18 and TRBJ2-2; 8 bases align to TRBD2. Per the germline V gene, CDR1 is KGHSH and CDR2 is LQKENI. V was clipped by 3 bases and J by 3 bases; unmatched bases: 6. The CDR3 has 16 amino acids. Written as DNA, the CDR3 is TGTGCCAGCTCACCGCCGGGAGGGCCAGACACCGGGGAGCTGTTTTTT. Translated: CASSPPGGPDTGELFF.

This clone occurred once. The rearrangement links TRBV2 to TRBJ2-7; the D call may be TRBD1 or TRBD2 (6 bases each). Per germline, CDR1 SNHLY and CDR2 FYNNEI. With 7 bases removed from V and 0 bases from J, the gap between germline ends came to 16 bases. The CDR3 totals 15 residues. The CDR3 sequence: CASTHEGGNSYEQYF. Written as DNA, the CDR3 is TGTGCCAGCACCCACGAAGGGGGGAACTCCTACGAGCAGTACTTC.

The chain combines TRBV20-1 with TRBJ2-7; TRBD1 is a possible D gene (5 bases). This CDR3 has 11 amino acids. Trimming removed 2 bases from V and 6 bases from J, with 8 bases in between. Germline assignment: CDR1 DFQATT and CDR2 SNEGSKA (reference sequence). The CDR3 DNA sequence: TGCAGTGCTAGACCCGACAGCGAGCAGTACTTC. Its translation: CSARPDSEQYF.

The rearrangement joins TRBV5-4 to TRBJ1-1; 7 bases agree with TRBD1. V lost 5 bases and J lost 0; bases outside the gene matches: 7. This CDR3 contains 15 residues. The germline V gene encodes CDR1 SGHNT and CDR2 YYREEE (reference sequence). Here the CDR3 reads CASSLEQGLNTEAFF. CDR3 DNA sequence: TGTGCCAGCAGTCTAGAACAGGGGTTGAACACTGAAGCTTTCTTT.

The rearrangement links TRBV9 to TRBJ2-5; D is unresolved. The CDR3 has 15 residues. V was pared by 0 bases and J by 2 bases, with 11 bases between. CDR1 SGDLS and CDR2 YYNGEE come from the germline V gene. This CDR3 is CASSVGPLGQETQYF. CDR3 DNA: TGTGCCAGCAGCGTAGGGCCCCTGGGACAAGAGACCCAGTACTTC. The full variable domain, completed using reference TRBV9 and TRBJ2-5, is DSGVTQTPKHLITATGQRVTLRCSPRSGDLSVYWYQQSLDQGLQFLIQYYNGEERAKGNILERFSAQQFPDLHSELNLSSLELGDSALYFCASSVGPLGQETQYFGPGTRLLVL.

V is TRBV2 and J is TRBJ2-1; TRBD2 agrees at 10 bases. The V gene's germline CDR1 is SNHLY and CDR2 FYNNEI. V shed 5 bases and J 3 bases; nucleotides not matched to a gene: 1. The CDR3 length is 14 residues. The CDR3 DNA sequence: TGTGCCAGCAGTCGACTAGCGGGCTACAATGAGCAGTTCTTC. It is translated as CASSRLAGYNEQFF.

Comment on this clone: The CDR3 does not close with the conserved phenylalanine or tryptophan, likely indicating a read error. The limits of the CDR3 on the DNA are not certain, so only TCRdb's listed CDR3 is given. This chain connects TRBV21-1 to TRBJ2-4; TRBD1, the D gene given by the table, was not confirmed from the DNA. TRBV21-1 is a recognized pseudogene. The CDR3 extends over 11 residues, inclusive of both ends. The CDR3 sequence: CASSRHATGVI.

The V gene is TRBV28, the J gene TRBJ1-2; D gene unclear. Germline V gene sequence: CDR1 MDHEN, CDR2 SYDVKM. This CDR3 is built from 14 residues. The V end lost 4 bases, the J end lost 8 bases, and 17 bases lay between the germline ends. In DNA form, the CDR3 reads TGTGCCAGCAGTTCCCGCCCGGGGAGGGAGGGCTACACCTTC. Translated: CASSSRPGREGYTF.

The J gene is TRBJ2-7, the V gene TRBV6-5, with unresolved D. Germline V gives CDR1 MNHEY, CDR2 SVGAGI. V lost 6 bases and J 3 bases, leaving 18 bases between the germline ends. The CDR3 loop spans 15 amino acids. The CDR3 protein is CASRTSTPTYYEQYF. The CDR3 nucleotides read TGTGCCAGCAGGACAAGCACCCCAACCTACTACGAGCAGTACTTC.

The rearrangement links TRBV6-1 to TRBJ2-5; 7 positions agree with TRBD2. The junction had 18 bases not matched to a gene; V was cut back by 8 bases and J by 9 bases. The CDR3 runs to 15 residues. Per germline, CDR1 MNHNS and CDR2 SASEGT. CDR3 protein: CASEGRASGFVSQYF. CDR3 bases: TGTGCCAGCGAGGGGAGGGCGTCCGGATTTGTGTCCCAGTACTTC.